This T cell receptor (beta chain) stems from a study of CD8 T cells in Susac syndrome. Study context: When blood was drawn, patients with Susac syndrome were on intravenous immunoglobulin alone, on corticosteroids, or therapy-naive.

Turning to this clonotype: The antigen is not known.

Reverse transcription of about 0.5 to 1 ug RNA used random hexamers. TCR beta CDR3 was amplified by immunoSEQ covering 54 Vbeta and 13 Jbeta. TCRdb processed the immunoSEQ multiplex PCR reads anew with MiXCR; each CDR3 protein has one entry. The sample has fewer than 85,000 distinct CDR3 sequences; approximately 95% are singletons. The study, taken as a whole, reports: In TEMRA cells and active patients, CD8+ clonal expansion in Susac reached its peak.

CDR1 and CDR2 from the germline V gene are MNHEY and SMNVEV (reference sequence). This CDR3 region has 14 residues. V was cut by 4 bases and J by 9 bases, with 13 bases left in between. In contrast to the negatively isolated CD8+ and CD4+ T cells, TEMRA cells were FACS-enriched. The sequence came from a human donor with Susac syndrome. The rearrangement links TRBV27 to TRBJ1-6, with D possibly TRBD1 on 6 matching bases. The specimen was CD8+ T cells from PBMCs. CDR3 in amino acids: CASSSLQGSSPLHF. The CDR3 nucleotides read TGTGCCAGCAGTTCGCTACAGGGTAGTTCACCCCTCCACTTT.